This is a list of T cell receptor beta chains from one sample in a study of blood T cell repertoires in COVID-19. Repertoires were generated with immunoSEQ multiplex PCR, while TCRdb's copy carries only in-frame clones and drops some. The sample has under 350,000 clones; over 75% are singletons. Input material: PBMCs or T cells enriched from blood (not recorded which). The receptors were sampled from a man aged 30 to 39 who had recovered from COVID-19. Each CDR3 is given with its conserved first and last residue. D genes are given only for firm matches. Where a row states a size, it is once, few, many or the class of an expanded clone; other rows omit it.

j_gene,d_gene,v_gene,abundance,CDR3aa,CDR3nt
TRBJ2-3,TRBD1,TRBV30,-,CAWRRTGFTDTQYF,TGTGCCTGGAGAAGGACAGGGTTCACAGATACGCAGTATTTT
TRBJ1-2,TRBD1,TRBV11-2,-,CASSLSGTAARGYTF,TGTGCCAGCAGCTTATCCGGGACAGCGGCAAGGGGCTACACCTTC
TRBJ1-2,-,TRBV3-1/TRBV3-2,-,CASSQDHRVYGYTF,TGTGCCAGCAGCCAAGATCACAGGGTCTATGGCTACACCTTC
TRBJ2-2,-,TRBV12-5,-,CASGATGNTGELFF,TGTGCTAGTGGGGCGACTGGGAACACCGGGGAGCTGTTTTTT
TRBJ1-2,-,TRBV28,-,CASLAAGANYGYTF,TGTGCCAGCTTAGCGGCAGGCGCTAACTATGGCTACACCTTC
TRBJ2-7,TRBD2,TRBV4-1,-,CASSQSTSGSSYEQYF,TGCGCCAGCAGCCAGTCTACTAGCGGGAGTTCCTACGAGCAGTACTTC
TRBJ2-3,-,TRBV5-1,-,CASSLQGTDTQYF,TGCGCCAGCAGCTTGCAGGGGACAGATACGCAGTATTTT
TRBJ1-1,-,TRBV30,few,CAWSVADEAFF,TGTGCCTGGAGTGTTGCGGATGAAGCTTTCTTT
TRBJ2-4,-,TRBV5-1,-,CASSLDLGENIQYF,TGCGCCAGCAGCTTGGATCTAGGGGAAAACATTCAGTACTTC
TRBJ2-7,TRBD2,TRBV5-1,once,CASSFAPSGGFYEQYF,TGCGCCAGCAGCTTCGCCCCTAGCGGGGGGTTCTACGAGCAGTACTTC
TRBJ2-1,-,TRBV7-8,-,CASSSTDYLGLLSSYNEQFF,TGTGCCAGCAGCTCCACCGACTACTTGGGGTTGTTGAGCTCCTACAATGAGCAGTTCTTC
TRBJ1-5,TRBD1,TRBV7-6,-,CASSSGQHSNQPQHF,TGTGCCAGCAGCTCGGGACAGCATAGCAATCAGCCCCAGCATTTT
TRBJ2-2,TRBD2,TRBV4-1,-,CASSQGEGGGATGELFF,TGCGCCAGCAGCCAAGGAGAAGGCGGGGGGGCCACCGGGGAGCTGTTTTTT
TRBJ1-4,TRBD1,TRBV28,-,CASSLPGTGRQATNEKLFF,TGTGCCAGCAGTCTACCCGGGACAGGGAGACAGGCAACTAATGAAAAACTGTTTTTT
TRBJ2-3,-,TRBV5-4,-,CASTRRQSTDTQYF,TGTGCCAGCACCCGAAGACAGAGCACAGATACGCAGTATTTT
TRBJ2-1,TRBD1,TRBV30,-,CAWSGVRDRGYVEQFF,TGTGCCTGGAGTGGGGTGCGGGACAGGGGGTATGTTGAGCAGTTCTTC
TRBJ1-4,-,TRBV27,-,CASSSRNTNEKLFF,TGTGCCAGCAGCTCGCGTAATACTAATGAAAAACTGTTTTTT
TRBJ2-3,-,TRBV7-2,-,CASSLEESRTDTQYF,TGTGCCAGCAGCTTAGAGGAGTCCCGCACAGATACGCAGTATTTT
TRBJ1-1,TRBD1,TRBV11-2,-,CASGEQGGTEAFF,TGTGCCAGCGGTGAACAGGGGGGCACTGAAGCTTTCTTT
TRBJ2-5,-,TRBV11-2,-,CASSFSRSGKQETQYF,TGTGCCAGCAGCTTTTCGCGTTCCGGGAAACAAGAGACCCAGTACTTC
TRBJ2-2,TRBD1,TRBV7-9,-,CASSPGGTGARGELFF,TGTGCCAGCAGCCCAGGGGGCACAGGAGCTAGGGGGGAGCTGTTTTTT
TRBJ1-2,-,TRBV27,-,CASSPRGPYGYTF,TGTGCCAGCAGTCCCAGGGGTCCCTATGGCTACACCTTC